The clone carrying this TCR beta chain is a singleton in its sample. The method was immunoSEQ multiplex PCR; TCRdb's version includes in-frame clones alone and lacks a portion of them. The sample contains 25,000 to 35,000 clones, around 94% of which appear only once. The source of the sample is a study of T cell clones after liver transplantation. The overall study: Immunosuppression withdrawal was tried within 2 years after liver transplantation in this trial.

V lost 0 bases, J lost 8 bases, and 6 bases stayed unmatched. Germline V gives CDR1 MGHRA, CDR2 YSYEKL. The CDR3 consists of 16 residues. This chain connects TRBV4-1 to TRBJ2-1; 11 positions match TRBD2. The sequencing here drew on CD8+ T cells from blood, taken 12 months after liver transplant. The origin of this receptor is a human patient who received a liver transplant. Some T cells may have come from the graft donor. CDR3 region: CASSQERLAGGDEQFF. CDR3 nucleotide sequence: TGCGCCAGCAGCCAAGAACGTCTAGCGGGAGGAGATGAGCAGTTCTTC.